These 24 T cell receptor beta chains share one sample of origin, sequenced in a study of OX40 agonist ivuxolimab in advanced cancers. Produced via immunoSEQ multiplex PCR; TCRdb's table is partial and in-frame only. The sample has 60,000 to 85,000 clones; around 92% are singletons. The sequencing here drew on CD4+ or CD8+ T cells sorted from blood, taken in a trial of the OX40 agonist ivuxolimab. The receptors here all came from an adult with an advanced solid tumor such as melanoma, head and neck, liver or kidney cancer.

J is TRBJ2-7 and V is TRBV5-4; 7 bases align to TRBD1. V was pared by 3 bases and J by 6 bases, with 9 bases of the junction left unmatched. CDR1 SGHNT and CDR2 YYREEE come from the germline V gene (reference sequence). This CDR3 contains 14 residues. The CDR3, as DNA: TGTGCCAGCAGCTCCGGGACAGTGCCAGGCGAGCAGTACTTC. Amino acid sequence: CASSSGTVPGEQYF.

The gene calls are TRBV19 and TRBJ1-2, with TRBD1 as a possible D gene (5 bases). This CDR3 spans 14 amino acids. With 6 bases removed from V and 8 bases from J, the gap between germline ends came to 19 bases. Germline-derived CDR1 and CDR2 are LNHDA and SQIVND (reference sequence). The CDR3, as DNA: TGTGCCAGTAGGGAGTCAGGGAAGTTCGGGGGCTACACCTTC. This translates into CASRESGKFGGYTF.

The CDR3 DNA reads TGTGCCATCAGTGAGTCCGGGCCCTCCTATAATTCACCCCTCCACTTT. Encoded protein: CAISESGPSYNSPLHF. V and J are TRBV10-3 and TRBJ1-6; D is undetermined. Deletions cut 0 bases from V and 0 bases from J, with 6 bases between. This CDR3 has 16 amino acids. Germline CDR1 and CDR2: ENHRY and SYGVKD.

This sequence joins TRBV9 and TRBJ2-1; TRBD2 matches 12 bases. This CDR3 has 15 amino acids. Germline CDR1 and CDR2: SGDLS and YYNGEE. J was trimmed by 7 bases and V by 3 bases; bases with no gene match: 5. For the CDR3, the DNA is TGTGCCAGCAGCGAGCTAGCGGGGGGGTATAATGAGCAGTTCTTC. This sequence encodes CASSELAGGYNEQFF.

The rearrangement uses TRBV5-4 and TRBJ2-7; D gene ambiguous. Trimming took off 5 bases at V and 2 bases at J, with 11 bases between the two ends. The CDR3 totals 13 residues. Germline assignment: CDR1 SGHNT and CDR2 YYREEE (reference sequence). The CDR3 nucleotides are TGTGCCAGCAGGTATGGTACAGCCTACGAGCAGTACTTC. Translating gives CASRYGTAYEQYF.

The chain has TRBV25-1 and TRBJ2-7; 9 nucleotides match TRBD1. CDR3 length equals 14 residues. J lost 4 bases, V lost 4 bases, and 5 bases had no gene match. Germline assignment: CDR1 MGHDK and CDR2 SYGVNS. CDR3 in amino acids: CASSAGTGNYEQYF. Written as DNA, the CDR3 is TGTGCCAGCAGTGCGGGGACAGGGAATTACGAGCAGTACTTC.

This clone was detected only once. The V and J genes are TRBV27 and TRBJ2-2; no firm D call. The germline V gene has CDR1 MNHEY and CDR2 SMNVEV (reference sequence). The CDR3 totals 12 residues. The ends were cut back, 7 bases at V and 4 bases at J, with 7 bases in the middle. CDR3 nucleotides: TGTGCCAGCACCGGGTTCACCGGGGAGCTGTTTTTT. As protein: CASTGFTGELFF.

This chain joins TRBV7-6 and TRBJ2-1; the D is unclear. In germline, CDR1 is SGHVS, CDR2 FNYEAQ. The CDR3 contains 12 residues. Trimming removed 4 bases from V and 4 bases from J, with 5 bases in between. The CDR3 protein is CASSSEYNEQFF. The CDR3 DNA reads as TGTGCCAGCAGCTCGGAGTACAATGAGCAGTTCTTC.

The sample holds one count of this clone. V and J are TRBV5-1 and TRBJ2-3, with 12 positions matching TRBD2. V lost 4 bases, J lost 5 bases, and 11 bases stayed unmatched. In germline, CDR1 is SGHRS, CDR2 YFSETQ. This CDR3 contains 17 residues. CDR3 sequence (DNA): TGCGCCAGCAGCCGGATCCTAGCGGGGGGGCAGGGAGATACGCAGTATTTT. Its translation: CASSRILAGGQGDTQYF.

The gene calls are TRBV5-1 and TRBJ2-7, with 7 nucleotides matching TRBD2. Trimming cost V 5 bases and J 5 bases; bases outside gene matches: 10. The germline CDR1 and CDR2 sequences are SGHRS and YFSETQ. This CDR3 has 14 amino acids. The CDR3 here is CASSPSTSVDEQYF. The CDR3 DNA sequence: TGCGCCAGCAGTCCTTCAACTAGCGTCGACGAGCAGTACTTC.

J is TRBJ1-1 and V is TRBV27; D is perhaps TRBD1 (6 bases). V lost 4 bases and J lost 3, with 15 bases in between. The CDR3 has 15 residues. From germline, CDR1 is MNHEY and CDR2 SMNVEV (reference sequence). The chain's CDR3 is CASSSGGGGDTEAFF. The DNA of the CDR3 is TGTGCCAGCAGTTCTGGGGGCGGAGGGGACACTGAAGCTTTCTTT.

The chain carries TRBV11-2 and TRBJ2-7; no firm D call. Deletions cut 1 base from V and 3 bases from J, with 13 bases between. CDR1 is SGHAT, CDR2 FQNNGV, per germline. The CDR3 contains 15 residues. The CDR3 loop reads CASSLAVTAYYEQYF. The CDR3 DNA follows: TGTGCCAGCAGCTTAGCGGTGACGGCCTACTACGAGCAGTACTTC. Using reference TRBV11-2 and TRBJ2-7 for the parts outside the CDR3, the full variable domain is EAGVAQSPRYKIIEKRQSVAFWCNPISGHATLYWYQQILGQGPKLLIQFQNNGVVDDSQLPKDRFSAERLKGVDSTLKIQPAKLEDSAVYLCASSLAVTAYYEQYFGPGTRLTVT.

CDR3 coding DNA: TGTGCCACCTTTCGTGATTACGAGCAGTTCTTC. Amino acid sequence: CATFRDYEQFF. The chain uses TRBV2 and TRBJ2-1; D ambiguous. The CDR3 contains 11 residues. CDR1 is SNHLY and CDR2 is FYNNEI in the germline V gene. The V end was cut by 10 bases, the J end by 10 bases, with 14 bases between.

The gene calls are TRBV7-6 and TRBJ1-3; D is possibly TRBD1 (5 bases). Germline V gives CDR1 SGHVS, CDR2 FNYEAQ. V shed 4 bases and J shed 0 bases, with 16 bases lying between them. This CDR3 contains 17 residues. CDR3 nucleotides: TGTGCCAGCAGCTCAGCGGTAGGGACGCTCTCTGGAAACACCATATATTTT. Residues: CASSSAVGTLSGNTIYF.

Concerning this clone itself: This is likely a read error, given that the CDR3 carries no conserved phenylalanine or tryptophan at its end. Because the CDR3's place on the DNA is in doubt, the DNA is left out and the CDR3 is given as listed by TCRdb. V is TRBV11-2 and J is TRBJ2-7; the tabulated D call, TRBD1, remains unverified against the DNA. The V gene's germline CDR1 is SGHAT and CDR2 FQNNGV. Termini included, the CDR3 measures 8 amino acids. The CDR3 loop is CASSIGHL.

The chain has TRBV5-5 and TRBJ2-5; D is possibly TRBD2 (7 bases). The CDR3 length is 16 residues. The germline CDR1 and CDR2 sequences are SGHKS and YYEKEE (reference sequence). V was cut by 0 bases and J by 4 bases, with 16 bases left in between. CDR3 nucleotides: TGTGCCAGCAGCTTGGAGGTTCAGGGGAGGGGAGAGACCCAGTACTTC. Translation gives CASSLEVQGRGETQYF.

For the CDR3, the DNA is TGTGCCAGCAGCCGCGGACTAGCGGGGGGACAAGAGACCCAGTACTTC. It is translated as CASSRGLAGGQETQYF. The chain uses TRBV2 and TRBJ2-5; TRBD2 agrees at 14 bases. CDR1 and CDR2 (germline): SNHLY, FYNNEI. V shed 6 bases and J 2 bases; nucleotides not matched to a gene: 5. The CDR3 length is 16 residues.

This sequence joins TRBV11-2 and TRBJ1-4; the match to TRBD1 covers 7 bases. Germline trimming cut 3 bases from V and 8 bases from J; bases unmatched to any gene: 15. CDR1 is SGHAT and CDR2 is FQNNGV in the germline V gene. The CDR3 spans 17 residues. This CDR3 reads CASSLVDQGGVWEKLFF. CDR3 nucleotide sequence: TGTGCCAGCAGCTTGGTCGATCAGGGGGGAGTTTGGGAAAAACTGTTTTTT. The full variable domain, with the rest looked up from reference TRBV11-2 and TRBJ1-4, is EAGVAQSPRYKIIEKRQSVAFWCNPISGHATLYWYQQILGQGPKLLIQFQNNGVVDDSQLPKDRFSAERLKGVDSTLKIQPAKLEDSAVYLCASSLVDQGGVWEKLFFGSGTQLSVL.

DNA for the CDR3: TGTGCCAGCAGCTTAGAGTTGACTAGCGGGGGGGCTGGTACGCAGTATTTT. Translation: CASSLELTSGGAGTQYF. The chain carries TRBV11-2 and TRBJ2-3; 14 bases fit TRBD2. This CDR3 has 17 amino acids. Trimming at V came to 0 bases and at J to 8 bases, leaving 7 bases not matched to a gene. Per the germline V gene, CDR1 is SGHAT and CDR2 is FQNNGV.

The CDR3 coding sequence is TGTGCCAGCAGTGACTTAGCGGGGAGGGTCGGGCCCCAGTACTTC. This codes for CASSDLAGRVGPQYF. The V and J genes are TRBV6-1 and TRBJ2-5; 8 bases are a match to TRBD2. Germline CDR1 and CDR2: MNHNS and SASEGT. Trimming removed 3 bases from V and 9 bases from J; junction bases left unmatched: 12. The CDR3 length is 15 residues.

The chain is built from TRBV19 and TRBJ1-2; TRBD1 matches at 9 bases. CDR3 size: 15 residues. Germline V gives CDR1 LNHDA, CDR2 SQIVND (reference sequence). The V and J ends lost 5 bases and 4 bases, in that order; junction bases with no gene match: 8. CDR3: CASSPGQGRSYGYTF. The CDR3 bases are TGTGCCAGTAGTCCGGGACAGGGAAGATCCTATGGCTACACCTTC.

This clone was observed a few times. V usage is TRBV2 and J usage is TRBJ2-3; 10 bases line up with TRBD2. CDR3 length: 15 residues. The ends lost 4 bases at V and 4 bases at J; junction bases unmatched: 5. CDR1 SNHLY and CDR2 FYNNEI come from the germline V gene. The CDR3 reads CASSAAGGTADTQYF. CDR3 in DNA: TGTGCCAGCAGTGCAGCGGGGGGGACGGCAGATACGCAGTATTTT.

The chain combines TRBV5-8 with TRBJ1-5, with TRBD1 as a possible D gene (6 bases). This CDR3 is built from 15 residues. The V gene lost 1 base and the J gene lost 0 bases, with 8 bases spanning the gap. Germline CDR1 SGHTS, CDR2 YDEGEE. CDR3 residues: CASSLTGSSNQPQHF. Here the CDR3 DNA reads TGTGCCAGCAGCTTGACAGGGTCTAGCAATCAGCCCCAGCATTTT.

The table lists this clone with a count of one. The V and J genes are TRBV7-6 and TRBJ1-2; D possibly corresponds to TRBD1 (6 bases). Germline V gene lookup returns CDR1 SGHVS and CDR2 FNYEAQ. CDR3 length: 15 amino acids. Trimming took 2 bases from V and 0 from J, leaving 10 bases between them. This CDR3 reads CASSLYHRANYGYTF. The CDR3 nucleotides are TGTGCCAGCAGCTTATACCACAGGGCTAACTATGGCTACACCTTC.